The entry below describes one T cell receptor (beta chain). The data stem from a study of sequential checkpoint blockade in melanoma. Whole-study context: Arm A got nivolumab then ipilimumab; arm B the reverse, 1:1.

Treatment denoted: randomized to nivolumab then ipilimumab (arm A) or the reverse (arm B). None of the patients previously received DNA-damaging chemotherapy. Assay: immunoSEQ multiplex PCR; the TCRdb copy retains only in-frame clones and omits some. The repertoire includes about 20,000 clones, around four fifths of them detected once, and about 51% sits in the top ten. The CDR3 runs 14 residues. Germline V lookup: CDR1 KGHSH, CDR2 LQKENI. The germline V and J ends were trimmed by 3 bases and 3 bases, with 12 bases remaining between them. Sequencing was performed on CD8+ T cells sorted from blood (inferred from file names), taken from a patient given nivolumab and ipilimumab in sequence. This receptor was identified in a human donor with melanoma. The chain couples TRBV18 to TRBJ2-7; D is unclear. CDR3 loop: CASSPQERHYEQYF. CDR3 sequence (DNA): TGTGCCAGCTCACCCCAAGAGAGACACTACGAGCAGTACTTC.